Shown below are 17 T cell receptor beta chains from a single sample sequenced in a study of OX40 agonist ivuxolimab in advanced cancers. The library was built by means of the immunoSEQ multiplex PCR assay. This is the immuneACCESS table as TCRdb keeps it, with only in-frame sequences that have V and J called. A part of the clones is gone; compared with another copy, unresolved V genes explain less than half, and the rest is unexplained. For this sample there are around 50,000 clones; 88% appear just once. Around 0.61% of the sample is in the top ten clones. The input for sequencing was CD4+ or CD8+ T cells sorted from blood, taken in a trial of the OX40 agonist ivuxolimab. These receptor sequences come from an adult with an advanced solid tumor such as melanoma, head and neck, liver or kidney cancer.

The J gene is TRBJ2-1, the V gene TRBV2, with 7 bases fitting TRBD1. The V gene's germline CDR1 is SNHLY and CDR2 FYNNEI. V trimming: 3 bases; J trimming: 6 bases; junction bases outside the gene matches: 8. This CDR3 has 15 residues. The CDR3 here is CASSDRGFRANEQFF. For the CDR3, the DNA is TGTGCCAGCAGTGACAGGGGGTTTCGGGCCAATGAGCAGTTCTTC.

This clone was counted only a few times. The gene calls are TRBV7-9 and TRBJ1-1; TRBD1 aligns across 8 bases. The length of the CDR3 is 13 residues. The V segment lost 4 bases and the J segment 4 bases; nucleotides outside the gene matches: 2. Per the germline V gene, CDR1 is SEHNR and CDR2 is FQNEAQ (reference sequence). For the CDR3, the DNA is TGTGCCAGCAGCTCAGGGGGCGGCACTGAAGCTTTCTTT. This sequence encodes CASSSGGGTEAFF.

The V gene is TRBV5-1, the J gene TRBJ2-1; 9 bases match TRBD2. Looked up from germline, CDR1 is SGHRS and CDR2 is YFSETQ. This CDR3 has 16 amino acids. With V trimmed by 1 base and J by 1 base, 3 bases remained unmatched. Here the CDR3 DNA reads TGCGCCAGCAGCTTGTGGCTAGCGGGATCCTACAATGAGCAGTTCTTC. Translated: CASSLWLAGSYNEQFF.

The gene calls are TRBV6-5 and TRBJ1-5; no firm D call. V was pared by 0 bases and J by 4 bases, with 13 bases between. Germline CDR1 MNHEY, CDR2 SVGAGI. This CDR3 is 16 amino acids long. The DNA for the CDR3 is TGTGCCAGCAGTTACTCGGCCAACCTACTTAATCAGCCCCAGCATTTT. This codes for CASSYSANLLNQPQHF.

This chain links TRBV19 with TRBJ1-2, with 10 bases that match TRBD1. Germline V gives CDR1 LNHDA, CDR2 SQIVND (reference sequence). This CDR3 spans 15 amino acids. Trimming at V came to 5 bases and at J to 3 bases, leaving 6 bases not matched to a gene. CDR3 sequence reads: CASSYPGQGDYGYTF. In DNA form, the CDR3 reads TGTGCCAGTAGTTACCCTGGACAGGGGGACTATGGCTACACCTTC. The variable domain in full, with the rest retrieved from reference TRBV19 and TRBJ1-2, is DGGITQSPKYLFRKEGQNVTLSCEQNLNHDAMYWYRQDPGQGLRLIYYSQIVNDFQKGDIAEGYSVSREKKESFPLTVTSAQKNPTAFYLCASSYPGQGDYGYTFGSGTRLTVV.

The chain couples TRBV15 to TRBJ2-3; 11 positions agree with TRBD2. CDR3 length equals 12 residues. In germline, CDR1 is LNHNV, CDR2 YYDKDF (reference sequence). Trimming took 9 bases from V and 6 from J; bases not matched to a gene: 2. CDR3 in DNA: TGTGCCACTAGCGGGAGGGCCGATACGCAGTATTTT. Translated, it gives CATSGRADTQYF.

The gene calls are TRBV2 and TRBJ2-1; 10 bases are a match to TRBD2. Germline CDR1 and CDR2: SNHLY and FYNNEI. The CDR3 has 15 residues. The V segment lost 8 bases and the J segment 4 bases; nucleotides outside the gene matches: 8. The CDR3 DNA is TGTGCCAGCCAGCCCCTAGCGGGAGTGTACAATGAGCAGTTCTTC. The encoded protein is CASQPLAGVYNEQFF.

J is TRBJ2-2 and V is TRBV11-3; D may be TRBD2 (6 bases). The CDR3 length is 16 residues. V was shortened by 5 bases and J by 1 base, with 14 bases between the two germline ends. The germline V gene has CDR1 SGHNT and CDR2 YENEEA. The CDR3 sequence is CASSPPGALNTGELFF. Here the CDR3 DNA reads TGTGCCAGCAGCCCCCCGGGAGCTCTGAACACCGGGGAGCTGTTTTTT.

The V call is TRBV5-5, the J call TRBJ2-1, with D possibly matching TRBD1 (6 bases). CDR1 and CDR2 from the germline V gene are SGHKS and YYEKEE (reference sequence). Trimming pared 7 bases from V and 7 bases from J, leaving 18 bases between. The CDR3 is made up of 14 amino acids. The CDR3 reads CASYPGQWGNEQFF. The CDR3, as DNA: TGTGCCAGCTATCCGGGACAATGGGGGAATGAGCAGTTCTTC.

The V gene is TRBV19, the J gene TRBJ1-1; 7 nucleotides agree with TRBD1. The CDR3 length is 13 residues. The germline gives CDR1 LNHDA, CDR2 SQIVND (reference sequence). Unmatched junction bases numbered 1, after V lost 5 bases and J lost 1 base. In DNA, the CDR3 is TGTGCCAGTAGTTCAGGGGGGAACACTGAAGCTTTCTTT. Its protein product is CASSSGGNTEAFF. Complete variable domain (other parts from reference TRBV19 and TRBJ1-1): DGGITQSPKYLFRKEGQNVTLSCEQNLNHDAMYWYRQDPGQGLRLIYYSQIVNDFQKGDIAEGYSVSREKKESFPLTVTSAQKNPTAFYLCASSSGGNTEAFFGQGTRLTVV.

The gene calls are TRBV30 and TRBJ1-1; 8 bases fit TRBD1. CDR1 GTSNPN and CDR2 SVGIG come from the germline V gene (reference sequence). The CDR3 is made up of 10 amino acids. Trimming took 6 bases from V and 10 from J; bases not matched to a gene: 4. The CDR3 here is CACRTGRAFF. The DNA for the CDR3 is TGTGCCTGTCGGACAGGGAGAGCTTTCTTT.

V is TRBV28 and J is TRBJ2-7, with D perhaps being TRBD1 or TRBD2 (5 bases each). The CDR3 extends over 14 amino acids. V gave up 3 bases and J gave up 6 bases, with 15 bases separating them. Germline V gives CDR1 MDHEN, CDR2 SYDVKM. The DNA for the CDR3 is TGTGCCAGCAGTTTCCCCGGGACGGCGGGCGAGCAGTACTTC. Its protein product is CASSFPGTAGEQYF.

The chain employs TRBV27 and TRBJ2-1; tentatively, D is TRBD1 (5 bases). Between the trimmed V and J ends, which lost 1 base and 3 bases, there was a span of 10 bases. The CDR3 has 15 residues. From germline, CDR1 is MNHEY and CDR2 SMNVEV (reference sequence). CDR3 sequence: CASSLWQGGYNEQFF. CDR3 sequence (DNA): TGTGCCAGCAGTTTATGGCAGGGTGGCTACAATGAGCAGTTCTTC.

This sequence joins TRBV27 and TRBJ2-1; 11 nucleotides agree with TRBD2. Germline trimming cut 0 bases from V and 7 bases from J; bases unmatched to any gene: 17. The CDR3 extends over 20 amino acids. Germline V gives CDR1 MNHEY, CDR2 SMNVEV (reference sequence). The CDR3 spells CASSLSPGTSSGRSGNEQFF. The DNA for the CDR3 is TGTGCCAGCAGTTTATCCCCCGGGACATCTAGCGGGAGGAGTGGGAATGAGCAGTTCTTC.

This clone was recorded once. The chain carries TRBV2 and TRBJ2-4; the D is unclear. CDR3 length: 12 amino acids. V was cut by 0 bases and J by 9 bases, with 6 bases left in between. Germline CDR1 SNHLY, CDR2 FYNNEI. The CDR3 reads CASSEALGIQYF. The CDR3 DNA reads as TGTGCCAGCAGTGAAGCGCTCGGCATTCAGTACTTC.

This chain uses TRBV30 with TRBJ2-3, with 8 bases matching TRBD2. Per the germline V gene, CDR1 is GTSNPN and CDR2 is SVGIG (reference sequence). CDR3 length: 16 residues. With V trimmed by 4 bases and J by 4 bases, 13 bases remained unmatched. CDR3 protein: CAWNRNGRAIADTQYF. The CDR3 region has the DNA TGTGCCTGGAATAGAAACGGGAGGGCCATAGCAGATACGCAGTATTTT.

The chain uses TRBV5-6 and TRBJ2-3; 15 positions agree with TRBD2. CDR1 and CDR2 (germline): SGHDT, YYEEEE. The CDR3 covers 16 residues. The V segment lost 7 bases and the J segment 3 bases; nucleotides outside the gene matches: 6. CDR3 DNA: TGTGCCAGCTTATGGGGACTAGCGGGAGGTACAGATACGCAGTATTTT. Its translation: CASLWGLAGGTDTQYF.